This TCR beta chain originates from a study of OX40 agonist ivuxolimab in advanced cancers. Study-wide context: Patients were treated with ivuxolimab, an agonistic anti-OX40 (CD134) antibody. The study's findings and limits: Among patients with partial responses at 0.1-3.0 mg/kg, clonal expansion was among the lowest. Researchers report that CD8+ T cells had, on average, more expanded clones than CD4+.

Germline V gene data show CDR1 as SGDLS and CDR2 as YYNGEE. This CDR3 has 14 residues. The V gene lost 4 bases and the J gene lost 2 bases, with 12 bases spanning the gap. Data came from immunoSEQ multiplex PCR; TCRdb stores just in-frame clones and leaves some out. The sample records over 95,000 clones, about 91% being singletons. As to this clone: Antigen: not known.

V is TRBV9 and J is TRBJ2-5; D not resolved. The clonotype originates from an adult with an advanced solid tumor such as melanoma, head and neck, liver or kidney cancer. The material sequenced was CD4+ or CD8+ T cells sorted from blood, taken in a trial of the OX40 agonist ivuxolimab. The DNA for the CDR3 is TGTGCCAGCAGCTTGACTCACACACAAGAGACCCAGTACTTC. Translation: CASSLTHTQETQYF.